The 2 T cell receptor beta chains in this list originate from one sample, sequenced in a study of Ad26.COV2.S vaccination and SARS-CoV-2 variants. Clones were read by immunoSEQ multiplex PCR, and TCRdb kept only the in-frame ones, dropping some. The sample lists around 450,000 clones; 89% were seen once. As to treatment: around 19 received Ad26.COV2.S at low or high dose, single or two shots; roughly 5 received placebo; per-sample allocation not given. Vaccine and placebo recipients were sampled on day 63 after the first injection. Source: peripheral blood, taken in a trial of Ad26.COV2.S vaccine versus placebo. The receptors derive from a person aged 18-60 years who received the Ad26.COV2.S COVID-19 vaccine or a placebo.

The chain is built from TRBV4-1 and TRBJ2-3; D call uncertain. Germline assignment: CDR1 MGHRA and CDR2 YSYEKL. This CDR3 contains 17 residues. V lost 0 bases and J 6 bases, leaving 19 bases between the germline ends. The CDR3 DNA reads TGCGCCAGCAGCCAAGATTCGTACCGGGTGACCGCCGATACGCAGTATTTT. It specifies CASSQDSYRVTADTQYF.

V usage is TRBV10-3 and J usage is TRBJ1-5; 7 bases are shared with TRBD1. The germline V gene encodes CDR1 ENHRY and CDR2 SYGVKD. The ends lost 4 bases at V and 7 bases at J; junction bases unmatched: 10. The CDR3 extends over 15 amino acids. The CDR3 region has the DNA TGTGCCATCAGTGGACAGGGAAGAGGGAAACAGCCCCAGCATTTT. This gives the protein CAISGQGRGKQPQHF.